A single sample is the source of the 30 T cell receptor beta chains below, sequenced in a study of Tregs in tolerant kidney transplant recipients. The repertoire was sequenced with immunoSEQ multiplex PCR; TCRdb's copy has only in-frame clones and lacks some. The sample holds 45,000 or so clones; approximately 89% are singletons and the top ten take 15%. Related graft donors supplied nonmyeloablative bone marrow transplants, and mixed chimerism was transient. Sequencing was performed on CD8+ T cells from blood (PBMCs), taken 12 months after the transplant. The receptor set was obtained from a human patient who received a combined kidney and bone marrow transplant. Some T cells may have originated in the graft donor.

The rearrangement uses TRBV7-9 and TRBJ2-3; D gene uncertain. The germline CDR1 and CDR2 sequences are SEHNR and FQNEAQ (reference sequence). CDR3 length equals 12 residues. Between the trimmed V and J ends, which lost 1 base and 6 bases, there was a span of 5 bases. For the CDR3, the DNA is TGTGCCAGCAGCTTAGGCGAGGATACGCAGTATTTT. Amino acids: CASSLGEDTQYF. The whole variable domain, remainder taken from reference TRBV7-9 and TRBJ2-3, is DTGVSQNPRHKITKRGQNVTFRCDPISEHNRLYWYRQTLGQGPEFLTYFQNEAQLEKSRLLSDRFSAERPKGSFSTLEIQRTEQGDSAMYLCASSLGEDTQYFGPGTRLTVL.

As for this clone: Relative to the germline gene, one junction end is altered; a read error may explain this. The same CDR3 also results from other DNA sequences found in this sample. The CDR3 sequence is CASSGGTYNSPLHF. DNA of the CDR3: TGTGCCAGTAGCGGAGGGACCTATAATTCCCCCCTCCACTTT. The chain carries TRBV19 and TRBJ1-6, with D perhaps matching TRBD1 (5 bases). CDR3 length: 14 amino acids. Germline V gives CDR1 LNHDA, CDR2 SQIVND (reference sequence).

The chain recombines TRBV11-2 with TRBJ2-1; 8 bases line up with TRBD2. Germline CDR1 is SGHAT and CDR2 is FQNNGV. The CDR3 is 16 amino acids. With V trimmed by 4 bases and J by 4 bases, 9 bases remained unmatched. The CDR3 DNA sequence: TGTGCCAGCAGCTCAGTAACTAGCGGATATTACAATGAGCAGTTCTTC. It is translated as CASSSVTSGYYNEQFF.

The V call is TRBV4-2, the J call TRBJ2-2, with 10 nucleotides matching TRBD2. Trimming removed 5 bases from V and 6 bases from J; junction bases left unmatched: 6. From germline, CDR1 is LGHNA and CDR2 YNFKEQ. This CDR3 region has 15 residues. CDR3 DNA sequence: TGTGCCAGCAGCTCCCTAGCGGGAGAAGCCGGGGAGCTGTTTTTT. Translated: CASSSLAGEAGELFF.

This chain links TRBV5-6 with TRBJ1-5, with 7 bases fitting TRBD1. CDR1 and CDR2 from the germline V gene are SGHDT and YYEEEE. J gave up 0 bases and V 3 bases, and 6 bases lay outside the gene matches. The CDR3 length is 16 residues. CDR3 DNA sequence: TGTGCCAGCAGCTACCGGAACAGGGGTAGCAATCAGCCCCAGCATTTT. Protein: CASSYRNRGSNQPQHF. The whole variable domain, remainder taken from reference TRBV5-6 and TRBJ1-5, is DAGVTQSPTHLIKTRGQQVTLRCSPKSGHDTVSWYQQALGQGPQFIFQYYEEEERQRGNFPDRFSGHQFPNYSSELNVNALLLGDSALYLCASSYRNRGSNQPQHFGDGTRLSIL.

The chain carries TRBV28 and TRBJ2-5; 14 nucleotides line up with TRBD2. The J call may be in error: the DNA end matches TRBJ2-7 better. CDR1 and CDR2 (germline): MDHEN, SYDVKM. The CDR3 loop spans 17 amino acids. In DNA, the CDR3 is TGTGCCAGCAGCCTCGGACTAGCGGGGGGCTCCCTCTACGAGCAGTACTTC. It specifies CASSLGLAGGSLYEQYF.

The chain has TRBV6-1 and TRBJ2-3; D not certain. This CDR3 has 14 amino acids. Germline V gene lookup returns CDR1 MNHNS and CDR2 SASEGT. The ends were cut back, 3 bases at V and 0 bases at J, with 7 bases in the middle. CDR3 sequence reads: CASSDPYSTDTQYF. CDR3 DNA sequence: TGTGCCAGCAGTGACCCCTACAGCACAGATACGCAGTATTTT.

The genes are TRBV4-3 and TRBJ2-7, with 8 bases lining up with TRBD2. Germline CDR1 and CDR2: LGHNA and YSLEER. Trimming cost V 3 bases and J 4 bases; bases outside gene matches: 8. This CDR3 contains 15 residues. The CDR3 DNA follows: TGCGCCAGCAGCCATGCCTACGGACTAGCATACGAGCAGTACTTC. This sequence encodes CASSHAYGLAYEQYF.

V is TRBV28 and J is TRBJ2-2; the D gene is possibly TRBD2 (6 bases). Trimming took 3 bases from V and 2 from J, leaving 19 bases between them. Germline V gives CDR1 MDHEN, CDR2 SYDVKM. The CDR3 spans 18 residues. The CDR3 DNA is TGTGCCAGCAGTTTTTCCTTTTCGTTTAGCGGAAACACCGGGGAGCTGTTTTTT. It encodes CASSFSFSFSGNTGELFF.

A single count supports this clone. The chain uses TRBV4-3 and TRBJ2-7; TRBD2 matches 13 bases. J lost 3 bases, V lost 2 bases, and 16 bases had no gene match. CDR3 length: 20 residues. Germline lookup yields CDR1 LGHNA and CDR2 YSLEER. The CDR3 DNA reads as TGCGCCAGCAGCCAATTTCCCAGGGGTCCTGGACTAGCGGGAGTCTACGAGCAGTACTTC. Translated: CASSQFPRGPGLAGVYEQYF.

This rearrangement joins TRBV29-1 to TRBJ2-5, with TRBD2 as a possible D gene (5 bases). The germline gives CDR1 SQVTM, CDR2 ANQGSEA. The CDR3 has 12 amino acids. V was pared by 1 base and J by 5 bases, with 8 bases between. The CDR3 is CSVEALAETQYF. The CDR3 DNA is TGCAGCGTTGAAGCCCTAGCTGAGACCCAGTACTTC.

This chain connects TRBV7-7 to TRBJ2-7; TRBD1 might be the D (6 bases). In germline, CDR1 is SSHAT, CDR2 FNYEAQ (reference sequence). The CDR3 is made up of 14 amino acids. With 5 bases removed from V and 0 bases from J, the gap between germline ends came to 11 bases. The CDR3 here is CASSPDSDSYEQYF. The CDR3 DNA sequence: TGTGCCAGCAGCCCGGACAGCGACTCCTACGAGCAGTACTTC.

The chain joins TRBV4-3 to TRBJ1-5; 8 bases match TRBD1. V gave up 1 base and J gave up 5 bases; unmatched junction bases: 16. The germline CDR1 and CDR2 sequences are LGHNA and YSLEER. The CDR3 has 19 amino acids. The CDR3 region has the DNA TGCGCCAGCAGCCAAGCCCGGGCCCCGACAGGGGATGAAGATCAGCCCCAGCATTTT. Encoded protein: CASSQARAPTGDEDQPQHF.

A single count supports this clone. CDR3 sequence: CASSLDTGYEQYF. The CDR3 DNA follows: TGTGCCAGCAGTTTGGACACAGGATACGAGCAGTACTTC. The chain recombines TRBV27 with TRBJ2-7, with D maybe TRBD1 (5 bases). The CDR3 contains 13 residues. Germline V gene lookup returns CDR1 MNHEY and CDR2 SMNVEV (reference sequence). Trimming stripped 3 bases from V and 4 bases from J, with 10 bases between.

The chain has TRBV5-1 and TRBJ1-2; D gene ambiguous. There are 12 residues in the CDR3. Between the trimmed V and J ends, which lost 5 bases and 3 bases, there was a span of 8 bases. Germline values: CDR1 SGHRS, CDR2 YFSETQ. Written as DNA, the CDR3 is TGCGCCAGCAGGGGCGACGACTATGGCTACACCTTC. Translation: CASRGDDYGYTF.

Here the CDR3 DNA reads TGTGCCAGCAGTTCCCCCGCGGACTCGAGCTCCTACGAGCAGTACTTC. Its translation: CASSSPADSSSYEQYF. The chain employs TRBV28 and TRBJ2-7, with a tentative D call TRBD2 (5 bases). Trimming removed 4 bases at V and 0 bases at J, with 16 bases between. The CDR3 is 16 residues long. From germline, CDR1 is MDHEN and CDR2 SYDVKM.

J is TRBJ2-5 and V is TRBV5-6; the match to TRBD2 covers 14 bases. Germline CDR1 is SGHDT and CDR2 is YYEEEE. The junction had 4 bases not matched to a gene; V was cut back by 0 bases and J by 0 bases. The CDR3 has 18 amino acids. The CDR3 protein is CASSLGLAGGEYQETQYF. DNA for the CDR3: TGTGCCAGCAGCTTGGGACTAGCGGGGGGGGAGTACCAAGAGACCCAGTACTTC. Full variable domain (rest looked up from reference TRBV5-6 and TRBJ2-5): DAGVTQSPTHLIKTRGQQVTLRCSPKSGHDTVSWYQQALGQGPQFIFQYYEEEERQRGNFPDRFSGHQFPNYSSELNVNALLLGDSALYLCASSLGLAGGEYQETQYFGPGTRLLVL.

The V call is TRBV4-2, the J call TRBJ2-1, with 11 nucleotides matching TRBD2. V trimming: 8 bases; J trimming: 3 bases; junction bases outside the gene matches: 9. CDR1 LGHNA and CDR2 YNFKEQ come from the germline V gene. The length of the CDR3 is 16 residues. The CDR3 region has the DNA TGTGCCAGCGCGGAACTAGCGGGAGTTTTCTACAATGAGCAGTTCTTC. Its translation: CASAELAGVFYNEQFF.

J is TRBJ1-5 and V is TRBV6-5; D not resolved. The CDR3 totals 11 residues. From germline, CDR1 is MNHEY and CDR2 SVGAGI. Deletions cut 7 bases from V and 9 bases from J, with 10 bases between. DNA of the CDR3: TGTGCCAGCATATTCTCCCGGCCCCAGCATTTT. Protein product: CASIFSRPQHF.

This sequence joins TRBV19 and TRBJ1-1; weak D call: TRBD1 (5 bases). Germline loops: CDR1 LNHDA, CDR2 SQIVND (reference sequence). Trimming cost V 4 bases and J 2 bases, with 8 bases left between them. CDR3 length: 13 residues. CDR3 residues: CASSTGGNTEAFF. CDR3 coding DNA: TGTGCCAGTAGTACCGGGGGTAACACTGAAGCTTTCTTT.

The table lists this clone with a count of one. The CDR3 protein is CASSQGPLAGGVGEFF. The CDR3 bases are TGCGCCAGCAGCCAAGGTCCACTAGCGGGAGGCGTAGGAGAGTTCTTC. The gene calls are TRBV4-1 and TRBJ2-1, with 12 bases lining up with TRBD2. CDR3 length: 16 residues. The germline V gene encodes CDR1 MGHRA and CDR2 YSYEKL. V lost 1 base to trimming and J lost 14 bases; unmatched junction nucleotides: 12.

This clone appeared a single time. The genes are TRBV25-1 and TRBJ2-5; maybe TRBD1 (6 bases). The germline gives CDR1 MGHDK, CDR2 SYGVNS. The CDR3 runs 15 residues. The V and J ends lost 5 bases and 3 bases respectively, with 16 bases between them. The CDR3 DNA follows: TGTGCCAGCAGTTATTCACAGGGTTTGAAAGAGACCCAGTACTTC. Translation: CASSYSQGLKETQYF.

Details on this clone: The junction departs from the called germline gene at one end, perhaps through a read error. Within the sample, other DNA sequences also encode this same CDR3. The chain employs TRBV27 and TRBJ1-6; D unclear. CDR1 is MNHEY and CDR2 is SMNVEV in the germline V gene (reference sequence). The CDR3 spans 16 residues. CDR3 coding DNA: TGTGCCAGCAGTTTAACTATTGGAACCTATAATTCCCCCCTCCACTTT. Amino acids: CASSLTIGTYNSPLHF.

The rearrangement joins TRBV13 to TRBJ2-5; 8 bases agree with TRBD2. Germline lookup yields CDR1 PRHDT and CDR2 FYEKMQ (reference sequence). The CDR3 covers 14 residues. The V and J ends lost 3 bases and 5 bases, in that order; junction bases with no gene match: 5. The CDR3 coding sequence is TGTGCCAGCAGCTTGTCTTCGGGGGGGGAGACCCAGTACTTC. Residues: CASSLSSGGETQYF.

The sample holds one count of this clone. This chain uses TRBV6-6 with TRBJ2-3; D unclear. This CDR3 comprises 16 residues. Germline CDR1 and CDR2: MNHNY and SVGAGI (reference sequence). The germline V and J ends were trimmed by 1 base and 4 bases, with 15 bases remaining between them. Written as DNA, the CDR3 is TGTGCCAGCAGTTACTTGTTCCAGCCGGCGGCAGATACGCAGTATTTT. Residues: CASSYLFQPAADTQYF.

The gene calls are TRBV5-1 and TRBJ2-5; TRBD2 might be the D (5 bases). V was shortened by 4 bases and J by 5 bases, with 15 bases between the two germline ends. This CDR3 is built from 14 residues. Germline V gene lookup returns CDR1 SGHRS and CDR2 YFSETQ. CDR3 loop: CASSTSPTWETQYF. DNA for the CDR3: TGCGCCAGCAGCACTAGTCCGACCTGGGAGACCCAGTACTTC.

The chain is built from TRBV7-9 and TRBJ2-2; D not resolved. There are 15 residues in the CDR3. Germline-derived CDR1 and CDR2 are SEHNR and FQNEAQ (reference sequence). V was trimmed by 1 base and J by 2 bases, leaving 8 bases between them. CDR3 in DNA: TGTGCCAGCAGCTTAGTGGCCCCAAACACCGGGGAGCTGTTTTTT. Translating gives CASSLVAPNTGELFF.

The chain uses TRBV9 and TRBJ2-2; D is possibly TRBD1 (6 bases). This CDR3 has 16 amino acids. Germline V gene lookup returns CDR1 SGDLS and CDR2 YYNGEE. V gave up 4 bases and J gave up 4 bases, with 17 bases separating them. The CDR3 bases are TGTGCCAGCAGCCCCGGCCGGGACACTTCCACCGGGGAGCTGTTTTTT. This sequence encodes CASSPGRDTSTGELFF. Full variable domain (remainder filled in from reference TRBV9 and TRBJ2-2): DSGVTQTPKHLITATGQRVTLRCSPRSGDLSVYWYQQSLDQGLQFLIQYYNGEERAKGNILERFSAQQFPDLHSELNLSSLELGDSALYFCASSPGRDTSTGELFFGEGSRLTVL.

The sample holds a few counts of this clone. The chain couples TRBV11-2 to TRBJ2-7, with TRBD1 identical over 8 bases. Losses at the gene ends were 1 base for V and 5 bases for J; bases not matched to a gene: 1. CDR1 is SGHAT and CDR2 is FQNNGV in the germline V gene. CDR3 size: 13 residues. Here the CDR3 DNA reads TGTGCCAGCAGCTTAGGGACAGGGCACGAGCAGTACTTC. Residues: CASSLGTGHEQYF.

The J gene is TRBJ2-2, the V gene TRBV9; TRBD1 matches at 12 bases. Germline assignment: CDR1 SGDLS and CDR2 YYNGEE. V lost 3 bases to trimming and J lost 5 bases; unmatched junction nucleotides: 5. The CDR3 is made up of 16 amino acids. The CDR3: CASSGGTGGATGELFF. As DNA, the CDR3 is TGTGCCAGCAGCGGGGGGACAGGGGGCGCGACCGGGGAGCTGTTTTTT.